What follows describes a single T cell receptor (beta chain). Its antigen is as yet unknown. The record originates from a study of T cell repertoires in cytomegalovirus infection. V was clipped by 1 base and J by 8 bases, with 12 bases between them. The V gene's germline CDR1 is SGHTA and CDR2 FQGNSA. This CDR3 has 14 amino acids. TCRdb itself ran the reads through MiXCR, one entry per CDR3 protein. The data contain hundreds of thousands of distinct CDR3 sequences, roughly 36% of them seen just once; the ten biggest clones take up about 20%. The specimen comprised cultured PBMCs, sampled from culture after CMV antigen stimulation. The chain links TRBV7-2 to TRBJ2-1, with D tentatively TRBD1 (5 bases). The clonotype originates from a human donor in good health (CMV status not recorded). Some clones in this sample may be carry-over from other donors' samples. The CDR3 nucleotides are TGTGCCAGCAGCTTAGGGGGCCTTTTCGATGAGCAGTTCTTC. Translation gives CASSLGGLFDEQFF.